This T cell receptor beta chain was found in a study of blood T cell repertoires in COVID-19. Study at large: Samples taken during acute and convalescent COVID-19 were collected in the United States, Italy and Spain.

V was pared by 1 base and J by 1 base, with 11 bases between. CDR3 size: 15 residues. Germline V lookup: CDR1 MNHNS, CDR2 SASEGT. Authors' methods: Amplifying reference gene primers gave estimates of nucleated cell counts. Only in-frame clones appear in the TCRdb table, and some are missing; sequencing was by immunoSEQ multiplex PCR. The D gene and trimming were derived from the DNA, and the V and J assignments and clone size from that table. Among around 100,000 clones, approximately 90% were seen once, and the ten largest hold 0.85% to 1%. Sequenced material: peripheral blood. The receptor's source is a man in his sixties with acute or convalescent COVID-19. V gene TRBV6-1 combines with J gene TRBJ2-7; TRBD2 might be the D (6 bases). For the CDR3, the DNA is TGTGCCAGCAGTGAAGTCAGGGAGGAGTCCTACGAGCAGTACGTC. Its translation: CASSEVREESYEQYV.